This is a list of T cell receptor beta chains from one sample in a study of STAT3 mutations in large granular lymphocyte leukemia. Sequencing used immunoSEQ multiplex PCR; TCRdb keeps in-frame clones, though not all of them. The data contain several thousand clones, around 60% of them singletons. Specimen: peripheral blood mononuclear cells. These receptors all stem from a boy aged 5-17 years with T-cell large granular lymphocyte leukemia. Some clones in this sample may be carry-over from other donors' samples. Both conserved end residues are part of each CDR3. D genes are given only for firm matches. Only some rows state a clone size, as once, few, many or a class for expanded clones.

clone size,V gene,J gene,D gene,CDR3 protein,CDR3 DNA
.,TRBV30,TRBJ2-7,.,CAWSGYRISYEQYF,TGTGCCTGGAGTGGGTACAGGATCTCCTACGAGCAGTACTTC
.,TRBV28,TRBJ2-1,TRBD1,CASPGQGDRNEQFF,TGTGCCAGTCCCGGACAGGGGGACCGCAATGAGCAGTTCTTC
.,TRBV13,TRBJ2-6,.,CASSLQVSGANVLTF,TGTGCCAGCAGCTTACAGGTTTCTGGGGCCAACGTCCTGACTTTC
.,TRBV5-6,TRBJ2-7,.,CASSPGFYEQYF,TGTGCCAGCAGCCCGGGATTCTACGAGCAGTACTTC
.,TRBV5-8,TRBJ2-1,TRBD2,CASSPERGPINEQFF,TGTGCCAGCAGCCCAGAGCGGGGCCCTATTAATGAGCAGTTCTTC
.,TRBV30,TRBJ2-1,.,CAWSNVNNEQFF,TGTGCCTGGAGTAACGTAAACAATGAGCAGTTCTTC
.,TRBV18,TRBJ2-7,TRBD1,CASSGDRYEQYF,TGTGCCAGCTCAGGGGACAGGTACGAGCAGTACTTC
.,TRBV7-9,TRBJ1-5,.,CASSFSGGNQPQHF,TGTGCCAGCAGCTTTTCAGGGGGCAATCAGCCCCAGCATTTT
few,TRBV7-9,TRBJ1-5,.,CASSLGGSSNQPQHF,TGTGCCAGCAGCTTAGGGGGCTCTAGCAATCAGCCCCAGCATTTT
.,TRBV5-1,TRBJ1-5,.,CASSLGLNSNQPQHF,TGCGCCAGCAGCTTGGGGCTGAATAGCAATCAGCCCCAGCATTTT
.,TRBV30,TRBJ2-7,TRBD1,CAWSAGTGAYEQYF,TGTGCCTGGAGTGCCGGGACAGGGGCCTACGAGCAGTACTTC
once,TRBV7-9,TRBJ1-1,.,CASSLARAGERNTEAFF,TGTGCCAGCAGCTTAGCGAGGGCAGGGGAGAGGAACACTGAAGCTTTCTTT
.,TRBV9,TRBJ1-2,.,CASSARGGNGYTF,TGTGCCAGCAGCGCTCGGGGAGGAAATGGCTACACCTTC
few,TRBV9,TRBJ1-2,TRBD1,CASSVGQGAYGYTF,TGTGCCAGCAGCGTCGGACAGGGGGCTTATGGCTACACCTTC
.,TRBV5-6,TRBJ1-6,.,CASSLLGINSPLHF,TGTGCCAGCAGCTTGCTCGGTATTAATTCACCCCTCCACTTT
few,TRBV13,TRBJ2-7,TRBD2,CASSFLTSGSYEQYF,TGTGCCAGCAGCTTCCTGACTAGCGGGAGCTACGAGCAGTACTTC
.,TRBV9,TRBJ1-6,TRBD1,CASNVGQGGKGNSPLHF,TGTGCCAGCAACGTGGGACAGGGGGGAAAAGGTAATTCACCCCTCCACTTT
.,TRBV6-5,TRBJ1-2,.,CASSYSINANYGYTF,TGTGCCAGCAGTTACTCGATTAATGCTAACTATGGCTACACCTTC
.,TRBV25-1,TRBJ1-5,.,CASSETDWEGLGQPQHF,TGTGCCAGCAGTGAAACCGATTGGGAGGGTTTAGGTCAGCCCCAGCATTTT
.,TRBV7-7,TRBJ2-1,TRBD2,CASSRPGLARYNEQFF,TGTGCCAGCAGCCGTCCGGGACTAGCGAGATACAATGAGCAGTTCTTC
.,TRBV7-9,TRBJ1-2,TRBD1,CASSLAGGQGRNGYTF,TGTGCCAGCAGCTTAGCGGGAGGACAGGGGAGGAATGGCTACACCTTC
.,TRBV5-4,TRBJ1-2,TRBD1,CASSGTVNYGYTF,TGTGCCAGCAGCGGGACAGTTAACTATGGCTACACCTTC